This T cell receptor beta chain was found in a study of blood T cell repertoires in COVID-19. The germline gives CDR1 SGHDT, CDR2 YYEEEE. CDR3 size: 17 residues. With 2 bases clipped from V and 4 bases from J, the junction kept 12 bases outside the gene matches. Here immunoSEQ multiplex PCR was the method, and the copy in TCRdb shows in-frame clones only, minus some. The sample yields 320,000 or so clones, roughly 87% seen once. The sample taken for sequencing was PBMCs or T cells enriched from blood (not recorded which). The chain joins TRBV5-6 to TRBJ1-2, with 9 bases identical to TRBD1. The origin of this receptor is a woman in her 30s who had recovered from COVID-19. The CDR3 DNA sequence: TGTGCCAGCAGCTTTTCCGGGACAGGGATGTCTGGCTATGGCTACACCTTC. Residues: CASSFSGTGMSGYGYTF.